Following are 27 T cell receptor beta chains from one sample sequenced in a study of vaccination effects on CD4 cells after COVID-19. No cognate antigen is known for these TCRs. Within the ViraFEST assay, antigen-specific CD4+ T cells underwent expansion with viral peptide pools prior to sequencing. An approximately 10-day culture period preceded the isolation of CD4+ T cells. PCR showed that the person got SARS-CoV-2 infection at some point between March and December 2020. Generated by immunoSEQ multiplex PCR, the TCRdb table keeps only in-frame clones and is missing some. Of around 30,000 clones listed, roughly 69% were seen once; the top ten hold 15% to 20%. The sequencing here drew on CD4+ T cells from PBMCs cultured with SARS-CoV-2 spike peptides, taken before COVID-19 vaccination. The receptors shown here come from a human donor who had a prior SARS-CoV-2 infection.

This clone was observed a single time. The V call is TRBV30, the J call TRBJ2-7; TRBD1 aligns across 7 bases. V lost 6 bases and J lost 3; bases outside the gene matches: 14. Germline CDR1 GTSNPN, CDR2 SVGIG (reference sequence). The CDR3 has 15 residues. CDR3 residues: CACQHGTDTFYEQYF. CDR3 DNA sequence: TGTGCCTGCCAGCATGGGACAGATACTTTCTACGAGCAGTACTTC.

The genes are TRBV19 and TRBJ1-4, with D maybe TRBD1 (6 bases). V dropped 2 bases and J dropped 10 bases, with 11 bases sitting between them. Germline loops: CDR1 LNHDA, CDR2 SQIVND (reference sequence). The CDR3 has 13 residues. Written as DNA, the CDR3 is TGTGCCAGTAGTATACGAGGGGGGGGAAAACTGTTTTTT. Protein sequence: CASSIRGGGKLFF.

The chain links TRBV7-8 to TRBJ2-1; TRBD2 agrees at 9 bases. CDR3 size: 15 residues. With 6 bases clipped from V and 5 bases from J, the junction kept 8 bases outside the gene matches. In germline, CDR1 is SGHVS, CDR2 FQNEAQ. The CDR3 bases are TGTGCCAGCAGTCCAGTAGCGGGAGAACACAATGAGCAGTTCTTC. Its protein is CASSPVAGEHNEQFF.

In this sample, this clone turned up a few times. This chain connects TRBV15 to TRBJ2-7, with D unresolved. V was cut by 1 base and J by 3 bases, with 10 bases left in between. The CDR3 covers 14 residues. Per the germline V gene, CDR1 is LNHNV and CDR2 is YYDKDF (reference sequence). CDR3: CATSRGRMDYEQYF. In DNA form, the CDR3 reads TGTGCCACCAGCAGAGGGCGGATGGACTACGAGCAGTACTTC.

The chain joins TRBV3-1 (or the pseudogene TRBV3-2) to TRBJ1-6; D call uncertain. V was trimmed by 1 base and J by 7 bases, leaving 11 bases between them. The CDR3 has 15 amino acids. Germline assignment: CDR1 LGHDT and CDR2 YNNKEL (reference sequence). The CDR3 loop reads CASSQGPDGNSPLHF. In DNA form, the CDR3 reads TGTGCCAGCAGCCAAGGCCCGGACGGGAATTCACCCCTCCACTTT.

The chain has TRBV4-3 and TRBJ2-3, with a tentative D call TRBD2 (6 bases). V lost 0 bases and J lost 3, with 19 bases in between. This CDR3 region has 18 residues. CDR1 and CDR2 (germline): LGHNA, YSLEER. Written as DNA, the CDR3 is TGCGCCAGCAGCCAAGATCTCTGGGCTCGAGGAGGGACAGATACGCAGTATTTT. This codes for CASSQDLWARGGTDTQYF.

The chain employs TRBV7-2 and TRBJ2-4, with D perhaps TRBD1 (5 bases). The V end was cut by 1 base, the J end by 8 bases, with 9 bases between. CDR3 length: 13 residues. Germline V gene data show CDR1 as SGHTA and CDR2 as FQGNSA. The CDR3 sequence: CASSLGQKDIQYF. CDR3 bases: TGTGCCAGCAGCTTAGGACAGAAAGACATTCAGTACTTC.

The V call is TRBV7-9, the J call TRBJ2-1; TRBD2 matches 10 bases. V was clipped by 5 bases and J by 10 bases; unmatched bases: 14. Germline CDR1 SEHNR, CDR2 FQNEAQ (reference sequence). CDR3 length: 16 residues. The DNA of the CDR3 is TGTGCCAGCAGCACCTACCGAGCGGGAGGGCCAGGAGAGCAGTTCTTC. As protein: CASSTYRAGGPGEQFF.

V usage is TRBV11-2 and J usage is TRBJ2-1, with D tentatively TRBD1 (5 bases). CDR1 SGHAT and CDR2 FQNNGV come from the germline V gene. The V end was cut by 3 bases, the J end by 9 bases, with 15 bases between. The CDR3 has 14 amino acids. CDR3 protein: CASSLYRSDIEQFF. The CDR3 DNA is TGTGCCAGCAGCTTGTACAGGTCAGATATTGAGCAGTTCTTC.

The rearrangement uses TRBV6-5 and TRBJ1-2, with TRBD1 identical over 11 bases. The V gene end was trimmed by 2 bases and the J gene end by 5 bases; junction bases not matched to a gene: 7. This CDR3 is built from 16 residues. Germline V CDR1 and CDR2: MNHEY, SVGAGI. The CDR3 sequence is CASSYLRTGGSYGYTF. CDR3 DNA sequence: TGTGCCAGCAGTTACCTTAGGACAGGGGGCAGTTATGGCTACACCTTC.

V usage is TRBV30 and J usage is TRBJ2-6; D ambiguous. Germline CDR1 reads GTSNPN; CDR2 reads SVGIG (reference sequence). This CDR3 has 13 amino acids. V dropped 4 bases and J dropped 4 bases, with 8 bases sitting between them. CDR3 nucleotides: TGTGCCTGGATGGTCTCCGGGGCCAACGTCCTGACTTTC. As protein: CAWMVSGANVLTF.

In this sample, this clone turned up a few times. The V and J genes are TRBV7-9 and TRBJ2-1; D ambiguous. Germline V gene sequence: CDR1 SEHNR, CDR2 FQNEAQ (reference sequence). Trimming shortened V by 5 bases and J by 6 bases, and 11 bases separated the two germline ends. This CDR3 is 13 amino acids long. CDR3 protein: CASSPKTSNEQFF. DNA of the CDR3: TGTGCCAGCAGCCCGAAGACAAGCAATGAGCAGTTCTTC.

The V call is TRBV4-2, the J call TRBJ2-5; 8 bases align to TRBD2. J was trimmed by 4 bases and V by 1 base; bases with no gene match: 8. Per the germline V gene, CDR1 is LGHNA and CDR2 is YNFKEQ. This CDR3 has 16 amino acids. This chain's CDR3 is CASSQVEREFRETQYF. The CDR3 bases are TGTGCCAGCAGCCAAGTGGAGCGGGAGTTTCGAGAGACCCAGTACTTC.

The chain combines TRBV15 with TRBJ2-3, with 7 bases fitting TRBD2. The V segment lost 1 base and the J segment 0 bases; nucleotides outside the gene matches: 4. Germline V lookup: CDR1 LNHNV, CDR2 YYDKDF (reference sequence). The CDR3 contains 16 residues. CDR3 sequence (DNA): TGTGCCACCAGCAGAGCACTAGCGCGTAGCACAGATACGCAGTATTTT. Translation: CATSRALARSTDTQYF.

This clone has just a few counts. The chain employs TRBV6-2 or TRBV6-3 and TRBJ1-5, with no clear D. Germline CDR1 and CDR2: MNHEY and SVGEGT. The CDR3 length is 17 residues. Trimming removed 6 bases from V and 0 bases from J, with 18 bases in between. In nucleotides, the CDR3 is TGTGCCAGCAGCCTCTCCTTGGGGAGAAATAGCAATCAGCCCCAGCATTTT. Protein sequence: CASSLSLGRNSNQPQHF.

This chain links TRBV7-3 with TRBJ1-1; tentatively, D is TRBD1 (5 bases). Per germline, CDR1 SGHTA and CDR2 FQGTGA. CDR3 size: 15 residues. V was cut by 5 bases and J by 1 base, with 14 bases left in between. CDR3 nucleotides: TGTGCCAGCAGCCCCTCGGGACTGACGAACACTGAAGCTTTCTTT. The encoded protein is CASSPSGLTNTEAFF.

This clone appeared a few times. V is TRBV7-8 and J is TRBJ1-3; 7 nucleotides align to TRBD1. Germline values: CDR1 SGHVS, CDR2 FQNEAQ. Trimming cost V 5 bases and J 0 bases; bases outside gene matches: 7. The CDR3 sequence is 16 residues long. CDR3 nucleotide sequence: TGTGCCAGCAGCCCAGGGACAGCCCGCTCTGGAAACACCATATATTTT. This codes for CASSPGTARSGNTIYF.

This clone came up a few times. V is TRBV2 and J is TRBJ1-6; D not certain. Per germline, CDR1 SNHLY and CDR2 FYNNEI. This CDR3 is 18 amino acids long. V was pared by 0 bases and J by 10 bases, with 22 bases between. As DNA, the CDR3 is TGTGCCAGCAGTGAAGCTTCTCCCCCCGGACTGATGGACTCACCCCTCCACTTT. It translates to CASSEASPPGLMDSPLHF.

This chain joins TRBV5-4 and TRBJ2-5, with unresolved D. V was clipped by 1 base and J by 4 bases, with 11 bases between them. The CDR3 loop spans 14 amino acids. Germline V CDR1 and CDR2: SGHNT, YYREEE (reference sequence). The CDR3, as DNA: TGTGCCAGCAGCTTGCAAGGGCCTGGAGAGACCCAGTACTTC. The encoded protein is CASSLQGPGETQYF.

The DNA for the CDR3 is TGTGCCAGCAGCTTAAGCGGGACAGGAGATTCACCCCTCCACTTT. Its protein product is CASSLSGTGDSPLHF. This chain joins TRBV7-8 and TRBJ1-6; 8 bases fit TRBD1. Germline V CDR1 and CDR2: SGHVS, FQNEAQ. This CDR3 spans 15 amino acids. Losses at the gene ends were 2 bases for V and 8 bases for J; bases not matched to a gene: 5.

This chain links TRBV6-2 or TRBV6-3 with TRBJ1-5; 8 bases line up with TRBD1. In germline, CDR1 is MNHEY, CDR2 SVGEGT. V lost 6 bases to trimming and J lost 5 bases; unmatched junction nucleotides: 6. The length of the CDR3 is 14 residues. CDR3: CASSTIQGDQPQHF. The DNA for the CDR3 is TGTGCCAGCAGCACCATACAGGGGGATCAGCCCCAGCATTTT.

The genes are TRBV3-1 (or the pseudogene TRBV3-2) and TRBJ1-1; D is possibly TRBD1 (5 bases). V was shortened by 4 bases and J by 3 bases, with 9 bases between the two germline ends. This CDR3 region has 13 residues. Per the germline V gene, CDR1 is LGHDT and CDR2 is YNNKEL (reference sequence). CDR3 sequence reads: CASSPWGDTEAFF. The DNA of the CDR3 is TGTGCCAGCAGCCCTTGGGGGGACACTGAAGCTTTCTTT.

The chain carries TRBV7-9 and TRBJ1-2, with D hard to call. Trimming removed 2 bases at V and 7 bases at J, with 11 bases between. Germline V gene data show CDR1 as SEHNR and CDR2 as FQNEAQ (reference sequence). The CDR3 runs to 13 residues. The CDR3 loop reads CASSLNMDAGYTF. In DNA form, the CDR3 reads TGTGCCAGCAGCTTAAACATGGACGCTGGCTACACCTTC.

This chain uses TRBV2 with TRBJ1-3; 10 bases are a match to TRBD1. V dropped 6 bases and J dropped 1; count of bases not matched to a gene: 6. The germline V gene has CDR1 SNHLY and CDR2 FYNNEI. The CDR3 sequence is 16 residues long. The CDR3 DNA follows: TGTGCCAGCAGGAAGGGGACAGGGGCTTCTGGAAACACCATATATTTT. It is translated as CASRKGTGASGNTIYF.

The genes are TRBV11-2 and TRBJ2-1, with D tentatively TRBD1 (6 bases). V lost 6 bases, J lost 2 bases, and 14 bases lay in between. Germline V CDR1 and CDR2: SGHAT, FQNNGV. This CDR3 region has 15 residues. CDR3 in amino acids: CASSWATGTYNEQFF. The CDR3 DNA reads TGTGCCAGCAGTTGGGCAACAGGGACCTACAATGAGCAGTTCTTC.

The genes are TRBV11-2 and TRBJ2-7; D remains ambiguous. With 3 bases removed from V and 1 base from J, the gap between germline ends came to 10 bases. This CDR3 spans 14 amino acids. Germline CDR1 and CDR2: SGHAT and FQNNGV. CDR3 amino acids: CASSFDIYSYEQYF. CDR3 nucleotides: TGTGCCAGCAGCTTCGACATTTATTCCTACGAGCAGTACTTC.

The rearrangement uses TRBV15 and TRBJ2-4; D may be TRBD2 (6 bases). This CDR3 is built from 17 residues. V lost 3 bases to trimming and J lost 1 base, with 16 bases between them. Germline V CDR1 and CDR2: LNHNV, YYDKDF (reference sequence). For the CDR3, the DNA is TGTGCCACCAGCAGTCCCCGGTCTAGCGTTGCCAAAAACATTCAGTACTTC. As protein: CATSSPRSSVAKNIQYF.